One and the same sample provided the 18 T cell receptor beta chains below, sequenced in a study of T-cell reconstitution after alpha-beta-depleted transplantation in children. During its preparation, the TCRbeta library received unique molecular identifiers. TCRdb itself ran the PCR reads through MiXCR, one entry per CDR3 protein. Among around 370,000 distinct CDR3 sequences listed, 10% were seen once. The sample in question was PBMCs from the stem cell graft donor, obtained from the stem cell graft. These receptors originate from a human donor who donated a stem cell graft to a child with acute lymphoblastic leukemia.

This clonotype has at least ten counts. The rearrangement links TRBV4-2 to TRBJ1-2; D call uncertain. Trimming pared 1 base from V and 2 bases from J, leaving 11 bases between. Germline-derived CDR1 and CDR2 are LGHNA and YNFKEQ. The CDR3 loop spans 15 amino acids. The CDR3 nucleotides read TGTGCCAGCAGCCAAGTAGTTGGAGCCAACTATGGCTACACCTTC. Residues: CASSQVVGANYGYTF.

The sample holds a few counts of this clonotype. This chain uses TRBV6-2 or TRBV6-3 with TRBJ2-2, with D perhaps TRBD1 or TRBD2 (5 bases each). V gave up 7 bases and J gave up 4 bases, with 22 bases separating them. The CDR3 totals 17 residues. Germline V lookup: CDR1 MNHEY, CDR2 SVGEGT. CDR3 coding DNA: TGTGCCAGCACTCCCGCACTAGGGACGAAGAGCACCGGGGAGCTGTTTTTT. As protein: CASTPALGTKSTGELFF.

This clonotype was detected many times. The chain recombines TRBV29-1 with TRBJ2-1; D unresolved. Germline loops: CDR1 SQVTM, CDR2 ANQGSEA. The V gene lost 0 bases and the J gene lost 0 bases, with 9 bases spanning the gap. The CDR3 length is 15 residues. The CDR3 protein is CSVEDGKSSYNEQFF. DNA of the CDR3: TGCAGCGTTGAAGATGGGAAGAGCTCCTACAATGAGCAGTTCTTC.

This clonotype has only a few counts. The chain links TRBV5-1 to TRBJ2-3, with 8 bases matching TRBD1. This CDR3 spans 17 amino acids. Germline V lookup: CDR1 SGHRS, CDR2 YFSETQ. The V and J ends lost 5 bases and 4 bases, in that order; junction bases with no gene match: 15. The CDR3 DNA reads as TGCGCCAGCAGGGCGCGCGGGACAGGTCGATCTCCAGATACGCAGTATTTT. It codes for CASRARGTGRSPDTQYF.

The chain recombines TRBV30 with TRBJ2-1; D call uncertain. The germline V gene encodes CDR1 GTSNPN and CDR2 SVGIG (reference sequence). The V end lost 0 bases, the J end lost 10 bases, and 7 bases lay between the germline ends. There are 11 residues in the CDR3. The CDR3 is CAWSVNAEQFF. CDR3 nucleotide sequence: TGTGCCTGGAGTGTAAATGCGGAGCAGTTCTTC.

The V call is TRBV13, the J call TRBJ2-5; 8 nucleotides line up with TRBD1. CDR1 and CDR2 (germline): PRHDT, FYEKMQ (reference sequence). The CDR3 contains 16 residues. Unmatched junction bases numbered 10, after V lost 7 bases and J lost 0 bases. The CDR3 region is CASISAGGQDQETQYF. DNA of the CDR3: TGTGCCAGCATCTCCGCTGGGGGACAGGACCAAGAGACCCAGTACTTC.

The V gene is TRBV4-1, the J gene TRBJ2-7; D gene unclear. The CDR3 runs to 16 residues. From germline, CDR1 is MGHRA and CDR2 YSYEKL. The V gene lost 3 bases and the J gene lost 0 bases, with 15 bases spanning the gap. This chain's CDR3 is CASSHHLGKSSYEQYF. CDR3 sequence (DNA): TGCGCCAGCAGCCACCATTTGGGGAAAAGCTCCTACGAGCAGTACTTC.

The rearrangement uses TRBV7-2 and TRBJ2-1, with D unclear. Germline lookup yields CDR1 SGHTA and CDR2 FQGNSA. Trimming took off 1 base at V and 5 bases at J, with 6 bases between the two ends. CDR3 length equals 13 residues. The CDR3 spells CASSLETHNEQFF. The CDR3 DNA is TGTGCCAGCAGCTTAGAAACTCACAATGAGCAGTTCTTC. The variable domain in full, completed from reference TRBV7-2 and TRBJ2-1, reads GAGVSQSPSNKVTEKGKDVELRCDPISGHTALYWYRQSLGQGLEFLIYFQGNSAPDKSGLPSDRFSAERTGGSVSTLTIQRTQQEDSAVYLCASSLETHNEQFFGPGTRLTVL.

The chain uses TRBV7-9 and TRBJ1-3, with D perhaps TRBD1 (6 bases). The CDR3 loop spans 15 amino acids. Germline values: CDR1 SEHNR, CDR2 FQNEAQ (reference sequence). The V end lost 5 bases, the J end lost 1 base, and 12 bases lay between the germline ends. In nucleotides, the CDR3 is TGTGCCAGCAGCCAATCAGGGGCATCTGGAAACACCATATATTTT. It translates to CASSQSGASGNTIYF.

The chain has TRBV5-1 and TRBJ2-2; TRBD2 matches at 12 bases. The ends lost 4 bases at V and 3 bases at J; junction bases unmatched: 10. Germline-derived CDR1 and CDR2 are SGHRS and YFSETQ. The CDR3 is 18 amino acids. The CDR3 nucleotides read TGCGCCAGCAGCCCGGGACTAGCGGGCCTAATGGACACCGGGGAGCTGTTTTTT. The encoded protein is CASSPGLAGLMDTGELFF.

This clonotype occurred many times. V gene TRBV20-1 combines with J gene TRBJ2-3; 14 bases align to TRBD2. CDR1 and CDR2 (germline): DFQATT, SNEGSKA (reference sequence). J gave up 4 bases and V 6 bases, and 9 bases lay outside the gene matches. This CDR3 has 16 residues. The CDR3 reads CSASGLAGASADTQYF. The CDR3 region has the DNA TGCAGTGCGTCGGGACTAGCGGGAGCTAGTGCAGATACGCAGTATTTT.

In its sample, this clonotype was seen many times. This chain links TRBV7-9 with TRBJ2-7, with TRBD2 matching over 10 bases. The CDR3 covers 16 residues. Germline loops: CDR1 SEHNR, CDR2 FQNEAQ (reference sequence). The trim removed 5 bases at V and 6 bases at J, leaving 13 bases unmatched. CDR3 in DNA: TGTGCCAGCAGCCCACCAGCGGGAGGGCCTCGGAGCGAGCAGTACTTC. Translation gives CASSPPAGGPRSEQYF.

This clonotype was picked up a small number of times. The rearrangement uses TRBV5-1 and TRBJ2-7; no clear D gene. There are 13 residues in the CDR3. Per germline, CDR1 SGHRS and CDR2 YFSETQ. Trimming took 0 bases from V and 2 from J, leaving 6 bases between them. CDR3 amino acids: CASSLVFPYEQYF. As DNA, the CDR3 is TGCGCCAGCAGCTTGGTATTTCCCTACGAGCAGTACTTC.

For this clonotype: Compared with germline, one end of the junction differs, possibly owing to a read error. The genes are TRBV12-3 or TRBV12-4 and TRBJ2-1, with 8 bases fitting TRBD2. The CDR3 loop spans 15 amino acids. The CDR3 nucleotides read TGTGCCAGCAGTTTTAGCAGCGGGAGCTACAATGACCAGTTCTTC. Protein: CASSFSSGSYNDQFF.

There are many counts of this clonotype. The CDR3 sequence is CASSLALSEQYF. The CDR3 DNA reads as TGTGCCAGCAGCTTGGCCCTAAGCGAGCAGTACTTC. This rearrangement joins TRBV5-5 to TRBJ2-7; D is unclear. The CDR3 sequence is 12 residues long. CDR1 SGHKS and CDR2 YYEKEE come from the germline V gene (reference sequence). Trimming removed 0 bases at V and 6 bases at J, with 7 bases between.

This clonotype appeared a few times. The chain joins TRBV5-1 to TRBJ2-1; TRBD1 or TRBD2 may be the D gene (5 bases each). Germline assignment: CDR1 SGHRS and CDR2 YFSETQ. V dropped 10 bases and J dropped 0 bases, with 23 bases sitting between them. The CDR3 length is 17 residues. This chain's CDR3 is CAPSLGDAASSYNEQFF. The CDR3 DNA is TGCGCCCCCAGCTTGGGGGACGCCGCAAGCTCCTACAATGAGCAGTTCTTC.

This clonotype was detected only a few times. In DNA, the CDR3 is TGTGCCAGCAGCTCGATAGAAGAGACCCAGTACTTC. It yields the protein CASSSIEETQYF. The rearrangement uses TRBV7-2 and TRBJ2-5; D is undetermined. This CDR3 region has 12 residues. Looked up from germline, CDR1 is SGHTA and CDR2 is FQGNSA. V was pared by 4 bases and J by 3 bases, with 6 bases between.

This clonotype was detected many times. The chain combines TRBV20-1 with TRBJ2-7; possibly TRBD1 for D (6 bases). This CDR3 spans 12 amino acids. V lost 7 bases and J 5 bases, leaving 15 bases between the germline ends. CDR1 is DFQATT and CDR2 is SNEGSKA in the germline V gene (reference sequence). In DNA form, the CDR3 reads TGCAGTGGACAGGACTTATCCAACGAGCAGTACTTC. Protein: CSGQDLSNEQYF.